The 30 T cell receptor beta chains reported below all come from one sample, sequenced in a study of identical twins. TCRdb analysed the 5' RACE reads with MiXCR anew, one entry per CDR3 protein. The sample consists of some 300,000 distinct CDR3 sequences, more than 9% of them appearing once. A further study also used this sample, focusing on yellow fever vaccine responses in identical twins.

Sequencing used CD8+ T cells sorted from blood. Receptor source: a woman between 18 and 30 years old in good health.

J is TRBJ2-1 and V is TRBV20-1; TRBD2 agrees at 9 bases. V shed 0 bases, J shed 6 bases, and the junction held 6 bases outside the gene matches. The CDR3 is made up of 15 amino acids. CDR1 is DFQATT, CDR2 SNEGSKA, per germline (reference sequence). The CDR3 protein is CSARDVAGERNEQFF. The CDR3, as DNA: TGCAGTGCTAGAGATGTAGCGGGAGAGCGCAATGAGCAGTTCTTC.

The V call is TRBV4-1, the J call TRBJ2-7, with 7 nucleotides matching TRBD1. The CDR3 contains 15 residues. Losses at the gene ends were 0 bases for V and 2 bases for J; bases not matched to a gene: 4. Germline lookup yields CDR1 MGHRA and CDR2 YSYEKL. The CDR3 sequence: CASSQEWTGAYEQYF. The CDR3 coding sequence is TGCGCCAGCAGCCAAGAGTGGACAGGTGCCTACGAGCAGTACTTC.

This clonotype was counted between two and nine times. The chain couples TRBV12-3 or TRBV12-4 to TRBJ1-5; 10 bases map to TRBD1. The trim removed 1 base at V and 5 bases at J, leaving 2 bases unmatched. The CDR3 spans 15 residues. In nucleotides, the CDR3 is TGTGCCAGCAGTTTAGGGACAGGGGGTTATCAGCCCCAGCATTTT. Its protein is CASSLGTGGYQPQHF.

This clonotype was counted many times. This sequence joins TRBV12-3 or TRBV12-4 and TRBJ2-1; D possibly corresponds to TRBD2 (6 bases). The CDR3 runs to 13 residues. The ends were cut back, 6 bases at V and 9 bases at J, with 15 bases in the middle. The CDR3 protein is CASSPTVEGEQFF. The CDR3 nucleotides are TGTGCCAGCAGCCCGACGGTGGAGGGTGAGCAGTTCTTC.

This clonotype was observed a few times. The V and J genes are TRBV2 and TRBJ2-1; TRBD1 matches 9 bases. J was trimmed by 5 bases and V by 5 bases; bases with no gene match: 7. The CDR3 loop spans 15 amino acids. Germline CDR1 and CDR2: SNHLY and FYNNEI. CDR3 bases: TGTGCCAGCAGTATGGCCCGGGACAGGGACAATGAGCAGTTCTTC. Encoded protein: CASSMARDRDNEQFF. Using reference TRBV2 and TRBJ2-1 for the parts outside the CDR3, the full variable domain is EPEVTQTPSHQVTQMGQEVILRCVPISNHLYFYWYRQILGQKVEFLVSFYNNEISEKSEIFDDQFSVERPDGSNFTLKIRSTKLEDSAMYFCASSMARDRDNEQFFGPGTRLTVL.

Only a few counts were recorded for this clonotype. The chain is built from TRBV29-1 and TRBJ2-1; D call uncertain. Germline V gene sequence: CDR1 SQVTM, CDR2 ANQGSEA. V shed 0 bases and J shed 9 bases, with 9 bases lying between them. The CDR3 is made up of 12 amino acids. The CDR3 DNA reads TGCAGCGTTGAAGATAGGGCCAGTGAGCAGTTCTTC. Amino acids: CSVEDRASEQFF.

This clonotype was observed a handful of times. The V gene is TRBV6-5, the J gene TRBJ2-1; the match to TRBD2 covers 10 bases. The V gene end was trimmed by 4 bases and the J gene end by 0 bases; junction bases not matched to a gene: 6. Germline V gives CDR1 MNHEY, CDR2 SVGAGI. There are 17 residues in the CDR3. The CDR3 bases are TGTGCCAGCAGTTTTAGCGGGAGGCCCGACTCCTACAATGAGCAGTTCTTC. It is translated as CASSFSGRPDSYNEQFF.

The J gene is TRBJ2-2, the V gene TRBV7-6, with 16 nucleotides matching TRBD2. Germline V gives CDR1 SGHVS, CDR2 FNYEAQ. J lost 2 bases, V lost 5 bases, and 5 bases had no gene match. This CDR3 has 18 amino acids. CDR3 region: CASSPGLAGGVNTGELFF. The CDR3 DNA reads TGTGCCAGCAGCCCGGGACTAGCGGGAGGGGTTAACACCGGGGAGCTGTTTTTT.

The CDR3 spells CASGLDLGRRPYEQYF. The DNA for the CDR3 is TGTGCTAGTGGTCTGGATTTGGGACGCCGACCCTACGAGCAGTACTTC. V gene TRBV12-5 combines with J gene TRBJ2-7, with D possibly called TRBD1 or TRBD2 (5 bases each). The CDR3 runs to 16 residues. V was shortened by 5 bases and J by 2 bases, with 19 bases between the two germline ends. Germline lookup yields CDR1 LGHNT and CDR2 FRNRAP.

In this sample, this clonotype is medium-sized. Here the CDR3 DNA reads TGTGCCAGCAGCTTGTACGGGGGGTACGAGCAGTACGTC. Its translation is CASSLYGGYEQYV. The chain couples TRBV5-6 to TRBJ2-7; TRBD2 agrees at 7 bases. The CDR3 covers 13 residues. Per the germline V gene, CDR1 is SGHDT and CDR2 is YYEEEE. With V trimmed by 1 base and J by 4 bases, 2 bases remained unmatched.

A few counts support this clonotype. The chain carries TRBV3-1 and TRBJ2-1, with 7 bases fitting TRBD1. The CDR3 is 16 amino acids. Germline lookup yields CDR1 LGHDT and CDR2 YNNKEL (reference sequence). Trimming removed 1 base from V and 7 bases from J; junction bases left unmatched: 10. CDR3 amino acids: CASSQGQTGLENEQFF. CDR3 nucleotide sequence: TGTGCCAGCAGCCAAGGCCAGACAGGGCTCGAGAATGAGCAGTTCTTC.

This clonotype was observed a handful of times. The genes are TRBV7-9 and TRBJ2-1; possibly TRBD1 or TRBD2 for D (6 bases each). V dropped 7 bases and J dropped 3 bases, with 13 bases sitting between them. In germline, CDR1 is SEHNR, CDR2 FQNEAQ (reference sequence). This CDR3 has 14 residues. CDR3 coding DNA: TGTGCCAGCAAAGGCGAGGGGGGCTACAATGAGCAGTTCTTC. This codes for CASKGEGGYNEQFF.

This sequence joins TRBV20-1 and TRBJ2-7, with TRBD1 matching over 10 bases. V lost 0 bases and J lost 6; bases outside the gene matches: 11. Germline assignment: CDR1 DFQATT and CDR2 SNEGSKA (reference sequence). The CDR3 sequence is 16 residues long. In DNA, the CDR3 is TGCAGTGCTAGAGATCTGGCGGGACAGGGGTGGGGCGAGCAGTACGTC. Translation: CSARDLAGQGWGEQYV.

The chain combines TRBV7-8 with TRBJ2-3; 7 bases align to TRBD2. CDR1 is SGHVS, CDR2 FQNEAQ, per germline. J gave up 6 bases and V 10 bases, and 25 bases lay outside the gene matches. The CDR3 sequence is 18 residues long. Written as DNA, the CDR3 is TGTGCCACCAAGATTGGGAGGGCCTTGTTCGTGGAAGGGGATACGCAGTATTTT. This translates into CATKIGRALFVEGDTQYF. Full variable domain (rest looked up from reference TRBV7-8 and TRBJ2-3): GAGVSQSPRYKVAKRGQDVALRCDPISGHVSLFWYQQALGQGPEFLTYFQNEAQLDKSGLPSDRFFAERPEGSVSTLKIQRTQQEDSAVYLCATKIGRALFVEGDTQYFGPGTRLTVL.

This clonotype has a handful of counts. The chain links TRBV16 to TRBJ2-1; 13 nucleotides match TRBD2. The V gene's germline CDR1 is KGHSY and CDR2 FQNENV. The CDR3 length is 15 residues. V shed 6 bases and J 6 bases; nucleotides not matched to a gene: 5. CDR3 protein: CASSRTSGGINEQFF. The DNA for the CDR3 is TGTGCCAGCAGTCGGACTAGCGGGGGAATCAATGAGCAGTTCTTC. Drawing the rest from reference TRBV16 and TRBJ2-1, the complete variable domain is GEEVAQTPKHLVRGEGQKAKLYCAPIKGHSYVFWYQQVLKNEFKFLISFQNENVFDETGMPKERFSAKCLPNSPCSLEIQATKLEDSAVYFCASSRTSGGINEQFFGPGTRLTVL.

This chain connects TRBV3-1 to TRBJ2-1, with 8 bases matching TRBD2. The V gene's germline CDR1 is LGHDT and CDR2 YNNKEL (reference sequence). This CDR3 is 17 amino acids long. The V and J ends lost 0 bases and 0 bases, in that order; junction bases with no gene match: 4. CDR3 loop: CASSQDSSGFSYNEQFF. The CDR3 DNA is TGTGCCAGCAGCCAAGATTCTAGCGGGTTCTCCTACAATGAGCAGTTCTTC.

The chain joins TRBV7-9 to TRBJ1-1; possibly TRBD1 for D (6 bases). The germline V and J ends were trimmed by 7 bases and 1 base, with 22 bases remaining between them. CDR3 length: 17 residues. Germline CDR1 and CDR2: SEHNR and FQNEAQ (reference sequence). The CDR3 is CASTTTGTVGANTEAFF. DNA for the CDR3: TGTGCCAGCACGACGACAGGAACGGTCGGAGCGAACACTGAAGCTTTCTTT.

This clonotype was counted between two and nine times. The chain has TRBV28 and TRBJ2-1, with D possibly TRBD2 on 5 matching bases. The germline V gene has CDR1 MDHEN and CDR2 SYDVKM. The CDR3 consists of 15 residues. Trimming cost V 6 bases and J 6 bases, with 18 bases left between them. This CDR3 is CASSPRLGETNEQFF. The CDR3 region has the DNA TGTGCCAGCAGCCCGAGGCTCGGGGAAACCAATGAGCAGTTCTTC.

V and J are TRBV20-1 and TRBJ2-7, with D possibly being TRBD1 (5 bases). V was shortened by 2 bases and J by 2 bases, with 10 bases between the two germline ends. From germline, CDR1 is DFQATT and CDR2 SNEGSKA (reference sequence). This CDR3 comprises 13 residues. CDR3 coding DNA: TGCAGTGCTAGACCAGGGCTCACCTACGAGCAGTACGTC. Residues: CSARPGLTYEQYV.

This clonotype showed up just once. The rearrangement joins TRBV13 to TRBJ2-7; TRBD2 might be the D (7 bases). The CDR3 totals 14 residues. Germline assignment: CDR1 PRHDT and CDR2 FYEKMQ (reference sequence). CDR3 nucleotides: TGTGCCAGCAGCCTAGGGGGGGTTGTCCACGAGCAGTACGTC. Amino acid sequence: CASSLGGVVHEQYV.

The rearrangement links TRBV9 to TRBJ1-1; D might be TRBD1 (5 bases). CDR1 SGDLS and CDR2 YYNGEE come from the germline V gene. Trimming left V 2 bases short and J 4 bases short, with 21 bases between. The CDR3 runs 17 residues. CDR3 sequence reads: CASSVTDVGWGSTEAFF. CDR3 sequence (DNA): TGTGCCAGCAGCGTCACGGACGTCGGGTGGGGGAGCACTGAAGCTTTCTTT.

This clonotype occurred many times. The chain employs TRBV12-3 or TRBV12-4 and TRBJ2-3; D is perhaps TRBD2 (5 bases). CDR3 length: 14 amino acids. The V end lost 5 bases, the J end lost 0 bases, and 9 bases lay between the germline ends. CDR3 sequence reads: CASSRTGSTDTQYF. Written as DNA, the CDR3 is TGTGCCAGCAGTCGGACTGGGAGCACAGATACGCAGTATTTT.

This sequence joins TRBV6-1 and TRBJ1-3; D unclear. The V end was cut by 2 bases, the J end by 0 bases, with 14 bases between. The CDR3 covers 17 residues. The V gene's germline CDR1 is MNHNS and CDR2 SASEGT. DNA for the CDR3: TGTGCCAGCAGTGAACTCCGTCTCATAGGCTCTGGAAACACCATATATTTT. It translates to CASSELRLIGSGNTIYF.

This clonotype was picked up a small number of times. This chain connects TRBV2 to TRBJ2-2, with D hard to call. The V gene's germline CDR1 is SNHLY and CDR2 FYNNEI. The V end was cut by 3 bases, the J end by 0 bases, with 14 bases between. The CDR3 has 17 residues. The CDR3 bases are TGTGCCAGCAGTGAGATCGAAAGGTTAGCGAACACCGGGGAGCTGTTTTTT. This gives the protein CASSEIERLANTGELFF.

V is TRBV5-1 and J is TRBJ2-1; 13 nucleotides line up with TRBD2. Unmatched junction bases numbered 15, after V lost 5 bases and J lost 7 bases. The CDR3 runs 18 residues. In germline, CDR1 is SGHRS, CDR2 YFSETQ. For the CDR3, the DNA is TGCGCCAGCAGTCTTACTAGCGGGAGGGCCATTAGAGGGAATGAGCAGTTCTTC. Translated: CASSLTSGRAIRGNEQFF.

The CDR3 coding sequence is TGCAGCGTTGAAGTTATGACAGGGGGCTCCCCGGAGACCCAGTACTTC. Protein product: CSVEVMTGGSPETQYF. V is TRBV29-1 and J is TRBJ2-5; 10 nucleotides align to TRBD1. This CDR3 contains 16 residues. Germline-derived CDR1 and CDR2 are SQVTM and ANQGSEA. V lost 1 base to trimming and J lost 5 bases; unmatched junction nucleotides: 10.

V usage is TRBV7-9 and J usage is TRBJ2-1; the D gene is possibly TRBD2 (5 bases). Germline values: CDR1 SEHNR, CDR2 FQNEAQ (reference sequence). There are 14 residues in the CDR3. V was shortened by 1 base and J by 4 bases, with 8 bases between the two germline ends. The CDR3 here is CASSLGGQYNEQFF. Here the CDR3 DNA reads TGTGCCAGCAGCTTAGGAGGGCAATACAATGAGCAGTTCTTC.

DNA for the CDR3: TGCAGTGCCTCGGGCCAGCAGCCACCAGAATCAGATACGCAGTATTTT. Amino acids: CSASGQQPPESDTQYF. The chain carries TRBV20-1 and TRBJ2-3; unclear D gene. Trimming removed 6 bases from V and 4 bases from J, with 23 bases in between. Germline CDR1 DFQATT, CDR2 SNEGSKA (reference sequence). The CDR3 length is 16 residues.

The chain has TRBV11-2 and TRBJ2-7, with 7 bases aligning to TRBD1. This CDR3 is built from 14 residues. The germline CDR1 and CDR2 sequences are SGHAT and FQNNGV. J was trimmed by 6 bases and V by 5 bases; bases with no gene match: 10. The CDR3 DNA follows: TGTGCCAGCAGCCCAGGACAGGTCTTTTCCGAGCAGTACGTC. It encodes CASSPGQVFSEQYV.

This clonotype was detected a few times. This chain connects TRBV28 to TRBJ2-3; 10 positions match TRBD2. The CDR3 is 16 residues long. With 3 bases clipped from V and 3 bases from J, the junction kept 6 bases outside the gene matches. Germline values: CDR1 MDHEN, CDR2 SYDVKM. CDR3 residues: CASSFLAGDLTDTQYF. The CDR3 coding sequence is TGTGCCAGCAGTTTTCTAGCGGGGGACCTAACAGATACGCAGTATTTT. The full variable domain, in which reference TRBV28 and TRBJ2-3 provide the parts outside the CDR3, is DVKVTQSSRYLVKRTGEKVFLECVQDMDHENMFWYRQDPGLGLRLIYFSYDVKMKEKGDIPEGYSVSREKKERFSLILESASTNQTSMYLCASSFLAGDLTDTQYFGPGTRLTVL.